Below are 25 T cell receptor beta chains sequenced from a single sample in a study of blood T cell repertoires in COVID-19. Produced via immunoSEQ multiplex PCR; TCRdb's table is partial and in-frame only. The sample contains roughly 100,000 clones, 80% to 90% of which appear only once. The sample was peripheral blood. These receptors were collected from a woman of 80 years or more with acute or convalescent COVID-19.

The gene calls are TRBV7-2 and TRBJ2-5; 12 positions agree with TRBD1. The CDR3 consists of 15 residues. V trimming: 0 bases; J trimming: 5 bases; junction bases outside the gene matches: 1. CDR1 and CDR2 from the germline V gene are SGHTA and FQGNSA. In DNA form, the CDR3 reads TGTGCCAGCAGCTTAGCGGGACAGGGGGCTGAGACCCAGTACTTC. Its protein is CASSLAGQGAETQYF.

This sequence joins TRBV5-4 and TRBJ2-5, with 7 nucleotides matching TRBD1. The CDR3 contains 13 residues. J was trimmed by 7 bases and V by 2 bases; bases with no gene match: 5. Germline CDR1 reads SGHNT; CDR2 reads YYREEE (reference sequence). The CDR3 loop reads CASSFDRVGTQYF. In nucleotides, the CDR3 is TGTGCCAGCAGCTTTGACAGGGTCGGGACCCAGTACTTC.

V usage is TRBV14 and J usage is TRBJ1-5, with D maybe TRBD1 (5 bases). The CDR3 has 24 amino acids. Germline V CDR1 and CDR2: SGHDN, FVKESK. V lost 2 bases, J lost 0 bases, and 35 bases lay in between. The CDR3 loop reads CASSQPVGQGRMYSEGFSNQPQHF. The CDR3 DNA reads TGTGCCAGCAGCCAACCCGTGGGGCAGGGCCGAATGTATTCGGAGGGTTTTAGCAATCAGCCCCAGCATTTT.

The V call is TRBV5-1, the J call TRBJ2-3; D remains unclear. V lost 4 bases, J lost 3 bases, and 6 bases lay in between. The CDR3 runs 12 residues. CDR1 is SGHRS, CDR2 YFSETQ, per germline. In nucleotides, the CDR3 is TGCGCCAGCAGCCAGAGGACAGATACGCAGTATTTT. Translated: CASSQRTDTQYF.

The chain has TRBV19 and TRBJ1-3, with 8 bases aligning to TRBD1. J was trimmed by 2 bases and V by 4 bases; bases with no gene match: 10. CDR3 size: 17 residues. Germline values: CDR1 LNHDA, CDR2 SQIVND (reference sequence). The CDR3 DNA is TGTGCCAGTAGTAAGCGGACAGGGAGAGACGCTGGAAACACCATATATTTT. This gives the protein CASSKRTGRDAGNTIYF.

This sequence joins TRBV4-2 and TRBJ2-7; possible D gene TRBD2, 6 bases. V lost 2 bases and J 3 bases, leaving 11 bases between the germline ends. Germline V CDR1 and CDR2: LGHNA, YNFKEQ. CDR3 size: 14 residues. CDR3 residues: CASSQPGLDYEQYF. Here the CDR3 DNA reads TGTGCCAGCAGCCAACCGGGACTCGACTACGAGCAGTACTTC.

The chain combines TRBV27 with TRBJ2-1, with D possibly matching TRBD2 (5 bases). V dropped 8 bases and J dropped 3 bases, with 26 bases sitting between them. The CDR3 covers 18 residues. Germline CDR1 is MNHEY and CDR2 is SMNVEV (reference sequence). CDR3 amino acids: CASAPETGSPKIYNEQFF. CDR3 DNA sequence: TGTGCCAGCGCCCCCGAAACGGGAAGTCCCAAGATCTACAATGAGCAGTTCTTC.

The gene calls are TRBV7-8 and TRBJ2-1; no reliable D call. This CDR3 spans 12 amino acids. CDR1 and CDR2 (germline): SGHVS, FQNEAQ. Trimming took off 0 bases at V and 9 bases at J, with 6 bases between the two ends. DNA of the CDR3: TGTGCCAGCAGCTTAGCGTCGCGTGAGCAGTTCTTC. Translating it yields CASSLASREQFF.

The chain has TRBV5-1 and TRBJ2-2; TRBD1 is a possible D gene (6 bases). Germline V gene lookup returns CDR1 SGHRS and CDR2 YFSETQ. CDR3 length: 17 amino acids. Trimming took off 3 bases at V and 4 bases at J, with 19 bases between the two ends. CDR3 region: CASSSRTSRGGTGELFF. In DNA form, the CDR3 reads TGCGCCAGCAGCTCTCGGACGTCCCGAGGGGGCACCGGGGAGCTGTTTTTT.

With respect to this clone: In the same sample, other DNA sequences code for this CDR3. The chain joins TRBV30 to TRBJ1-3; D ambiguous. Germline V CDR1 and CDR2: GTSNPN, SVGIG (reference sequence). V was pared by 4 bases and J by 0 bases, with 4 bases between. The CDR3 is 12 residues long. The CDR3 region is CAWTVSGNTIYF. The CDR3, as DNA: TGTGCCTGGACAGTCTCTGGAAACACCATATATTTT.

The V and J genes are TRBV7-3 and TRBJ1-5; no clear D. Trimming removed 7 bases at V and 1 base at J, with 20 bases between. CDR3 length equals 17 residues. Germline CDR1 and CDR2: SGHTA and FQGTGA. CDR3: CASMHGLRLKSNQPQHF. The CDR3 nucleotides read TGTGCCAGCATGCACGGTCTGCGCCTTAAAAGCAATCAGCCCCAGCATTTT.

The chain couples TRBV18 to TRBJ1-2, with 7 bases matching TRBD1. The CDR3 length is 15 residues. Losses at the gene ends were 1 base for V and 3 bases for J; bases not matched to a gene: 5. Germline lookup yields CDR1 KGHSH and CDR2 LQKENI. In nucleotides, the CDR3 is TGTGCCAGCTCACCACTCTTTGGGACAGACTATGGCTACACCTTC. Translation gives CASSPLFGTDYGYTF.

The genes are TRBV18 and TRBJ2-3; 7 bases match TRBD2. J lost 0 bases, V lost 2 bases, and 8 bases had no gene match. Germline V CDR1 and CDR2: KGHSH, LQKENI. The CDR3 consists of 17 residues. The CDR3 sequence: CASSPSASGSSTDTQYF. The DNA of the CDR3 is TGTGCCAGCTCACCATCCGCTAGCGGCTCTAGCACAGATACGCAGTATTTT.

This rearrangement joins TRBV6-5 to TRBJ1-1; weak D call: TRBD1 (5 bases). Trimming removed 6 bases at V and 4 bases at J, with 15 bases between. The V gene's germline CDR1 is MNHEY and CDR2 SVGAGI. The CDR3 is 14 amino acids. For the CDR3, the DNA is TGTGCCAGCAGCCGGGGGGGAGGAGGCACTGAAGCTTTCTTT. Its protein is CASSRGGGGTEAFF.

The chain joins TRBV12-3 or TRBV12-4 to TRBJ1-1; the D is unclear. There are 13 residues in the CDR3. Trimming removed 6 bases at V and 4 bases at J, with 12 bases between. The CDR3 DNA is TGTGCCAGCAGCCCCTACGGGTCCACTGAAGCTTTCTTT. As protein: CASSPYGSTEAFF.

The V and J genes are TRBV28 and TRBJ2-5; D ambiguous. The germline CDR1 and CDR2 sequences are MDHEN and SYDVKM. This CDR3 spans 14 amino acids. V was trimmed by 2 bases and J by 1 base, leaving 8 bases between them. CDR3 nucleotides: TGTGCCAGCAGTTTAGGTACAGTCCAAGAGACCCAGTACTTC. Translating it yields CASSLGTVQETQYF.

This chain joins TRBV5-4 and TRBJ2-4; 9 nucleotides agree with TRBD1. The germline V gene encodes CDR1 SGHNT and CDR2 YYREEE (reference sequence). The V and J ends lost 3 bases and 4 bases, in that order; junction bases with no gene match: 11. The CDR3 consists of 17 residues. The CDR3 protein is CASSSQEDRGGKNIQYF. In DNA form, the CDR3 reads TGTGCCAGCAGCTCGCAAGAGGACAGGGGCGGGAAAAACATTCAGTACTTC.

The rearrangement links TRBV29-1 to TRBJ2-7; TRBD1 matches 12 bases. The V and J ends lost 7 bases and 4 bases, in that order; junction bases with no gene match: 8. There are 14 residues in the CDR3. Germline lookup yields CDR1 SQVTM and CDR2 ANQGSEA. In DNA form, the CDR3 reads TGCAGCGCCACCGGGACAGGGGGCTCGTACGAGCAGTACTTC. Amino acid sequence: CSATGTGGSYEQYF.

The chain carries TRBV2 and TRBJ1-6, with 7 positions matching TRBD1. Trimming cost V 6 bases and J 6 bases; bases outside gene matches: 2. Germline values: CDR1 SNHLY, CDR2 FYNNEI. This CDR3 spans 13 amino acids. In nucleotides, the CDR3 is TGTGCCAGCAGGGACAGGACTAATTCACCCCTCCACTTT. Protein: CASRDRTNSPLHF.

A remark on this clone: This same CDR3 is encoded by further DNA sequences in the sample. The rearrangement links TRBV5-1 to TRBJ2-2; TRBD1 aligns across 8 bases. V gave up 6 bases and J gave up 1 base; unmatched junction bases: 2. The CDR3 contains 14 residues. Germline CDR1 SGHRS, CDR2 YFSETQ. CDR3 bases: TGCGCCAGCACAGGACAGGGGAACACCGGGGAGCTGTTTTTT. Translating gives CASTGQGNTGELFF.

The V gene is TRBV11-2, the J gene TRBJ1-1; unclear D gene. Germline CDR1 is SGHAT and CDR2 is FQNNGV. The V and J ends lost 1 base and 8 bases respectively, with 11 bases between them. The CDR3 has 13 amino acids. CDR3 sequence (DNA): TGTGCCAGCAGCTTAGCCTCCCTGGGCGAAGCTTTCTTT. This translates into CASSLASLGEAFF.

The chain recombines TRBV5-1 with TRBJ1-5; D call uncertain. CDR3 length: 15 residues. Germline CDR1 reads SGHRS; CDR2 reads YFSETQ. V shed 4 bases and J shed 3 bases, with 14 bases lying between them. The CDR3 nucleotides read TGCGCCAGCAGCCCACTGGGCGGGGTCAATCAGCCCCAGCATTTT. Translating gives CASSPLGGVNQPQHF. Full variable domain (outside the CDR3, taken from reference TRBV5-1 and TRBJ1-5): KAGVTQTPRYLIKTRGQQVTLSCSPISGHRSVSWYQQTPGQGLQFLFEYFSETQRNKGNFPGRFSGRQFSNSRSEMNVSTLELGDSALYLCASSPLGGVNQPQHFGDGTRLSIL.

The V call is TRBV18, the J call TRBJ2-3, with D maybe TRBD1 (6 bases). This CDR3 is built from 14 residues. Trimming pared 5 bases from V and 2 bases from J, leaving 11 bases between. Germline CDR1 reads KGHSH; CDR2 reads LQKENI. For the CDR3, the DNA is TGTGCCAGCTCAACCGGGACATCCACAGATACGCAGTATTTT. Translating gives CASSTGTSTDTQYF.

Here the CDR3 reads CASSQLLRGNYGYTF. DNA of the CDR3: TGTGCCAGCAGCCAACTCCTCAGGGGGAACTATGGCTACACCTTC. The chain has TRBV6-5 and TRBJ1-2; 7 bases are shared with TRBD1. The length of the CDR3 is 15 residues. V shed 6 bases and J 2 bases; nucleotides not matched to a gene: 9. Germline V lookup: CDR1 MNHEY, CDR2 SVGAGI.

The rearrangement links TRBV28 to TRBJ1-5; D may be TRBD1 (5 bases). Germline lookup yields CDR1 MDHEN and CDR2 SYDVKM. The CDR3 runs to 15 residues. V shed 3 bases and J shed 3 bases, with 12 bases lying between them. The chain's CDR3 is CASSFGQGNNQPQHF. Written as DNA, the CDR3 is TGTGCCAGCAGTTTCGGGCAGGGAAACAATCAGCCCCAGCATTTT.